The next 17 T cell receptor beta chains were all read from a single sample in a study of blood T cell repertoires in COVID-19. This table comes from immunoSEQ multiplex PCR, and its TCRdb copy is limited to in-frame clones, with some not included. The table shows 150,000 to 200,000 clones, with 80% to 90% occurring only once. The sequenced material came from peripheral blood. The receptors come from a human donor with active or convalescent COVID-19. The donor label of this sample is uncertain.

The chain is built from TRBV9 and TRBJ1-1; D call uncertain. Germline CDR1 SGDLS, CDR2 YYNGEE. This CDR3 comprises 14 residues. V lost 2 bases and J 1 base, leaving 9 bases between the germline ends. CDR3 DNA: TGTGCCAGCAGCGTTTCCGGGAGGAACACTGAAGCTTTCTTT. Protein product: CASSVSGRNTEAFF. The full variable domain, its missing parts supplied by reference TRBV9 and TRBJ1-1, is DSGVTQTPKHLITATGQRVTLRCSPRSGDLSVYWYQQSLDQGLQFLIQYYNGEERAKGNILERFSAQQFPDLHSELNLSSLELGDSALYFCASSVSGRNTEAFFGQGTRLTVV.

The chain couples TRBV2 to TRBJ2-7; D uncertain. The CDR3 extends over 12 amino acids. Germline lookup yields CDR1 SNHLY and CDR2 FYNNEI. Trimming pared 4 bases from V and 1 base from J, leaving 5 bases between. The CDR3 spells CASSAVSYEQYF. CDR3 nucleotides: TGTGCCAGCAGTGCGGTTTCCTACGAGCAGTACTTC.

The J gene is TRBJ2-7, the V gene TRBV5-1; D unclear. V lost 0 bases and J lost 0, with 10 bases in between. The length of the CDR3 is 15 residues. The germline gives CDR1 SGHRS, CDR2 YFSETQ. This chain's CDR3 is CASSLGASLSYEQYF. In DNA, the CDR3 is TGCGCCAGCAGCTTGGGGGCATCGCTCTCCTACGAGCAGTACTTC.

This chain uses TRBV9 with TRBJ2-7; 7 bases are a match to TRBD2. With 4 bases clipped from V and 6 bases from J, the junction kept 10 bases outside the gene matches. Germline-derived CDR1 and CDR2 are SGDLS and YYNGEE. This CDR3 comprises 14 residues. The CDR3 sequence is CASSYLDGRGEQYF. The CDR3 DNA sequence: TGTGCCAGCAGCTACCTAGATGGGAGGGGCGAGCAGTACTTC. The full variable domain, in which reference TRBV9 and TRBJ2-7 provide the parts outside the CDR3, is DSGVTQTPKHLITATGQRVTLRCSPRSGDLSVYWYQQSLDQGLQFLIQYYNGEERAKGNILERFSAQQFPDLHSELNLSSLELGDSALYFCASSYLDGRGEQYFGPGTRLTVT.

The DNA of the CDR3 is TGTGCCAGCAGTTTAGGGGCTAGCGGGTACTACAATGAGCAGTTCTTC. Translated: CASSLGASGYYNEQFF. This chain links TRBV27 with TRBJ2-1, with 8 bases matching TRBD2. The V gene's germline CDR1 is MNHEY and CDR2 SMNVEV (reference sequence). The CDR3 is 16 amino acids. V lost 2 bases, J lost 3 bases, and 6 bases stayed unmatched.

The CDR3 DNA reads as TGTGCCAGCAGCTTAGGACTAGCGGGAAAGGAGACCCAGTACTTC. This translates into CASSLGLAGKETQYF. The V call is TRBV7-6, the J call TRBJ2-5; 11 bases fit TRBD2. From germline, CDR1 is SGHVS and CDR2 FNYEAQ. This CDR3 has 15 amino acids. V lost 1 base, J lost 5 bases, and 3 bases stayed unmatched. Based on the CDR3 plus reference TRBV7-6 and TRBJ2-5, the full variable domain is GAGVSQSPRYKVTKRGQDVALRCDPISGHVSLYWYRQALGQGPEFLTYFNYEAQQDKSGLPNDRFSAERPEGSISTLTIQRTEQRDSAMYRCASSLGLAGKETQYFGPGTRLLVL.

CDR3 sequence (DNA): TGTGCCAGCAGTTTTATAGCGGAAGAGACCCAGTACTTC. Protein sequence: CASSFIAEETQYF. The chain combines TRBV28 with TRBJ2-5; a weak D match, TRBD2 (6 bases). Germline CDR1 and CDR2: MDHEN and SYDVKM. V lost 3 bases, J lost 3 bases, and 8 bases lay in between. The CDR3 runs 13 residues.

On this clone: Germline and junction disagree at one end, which may indicate a read error. The CDR3 loop is CSARDQKAGSF. Here the CDR3 DNA reads TGCAGTGCTAGAGATCAAAAGGCAGGATCCTTC. The rearrangement joins TRBV20-1 to TRBJ1-2; no clear D gene. The germline gives CDR1 DFQATT, CDR2 SNEGSKA (reference sequence). The CDR3 has 11 amino acids.

This clone was found once. The V and J genes are TRBV29-1 and TRBJ1-1; D is possibly TRBD1 (6 bases). Germline assignment: CDR1 SQVTM and CDR2 ANQGSEA. This CDR3 spans 12 amino acids. V shed 4 bases and J shed 7 bases, with 13 bases lying between them. The CDR3 DNA is TGCAGCGTTGCGGGGGGCTGGGATGAAGCTTTCTTT. Amino acids: CSVAGGWDEAFF.

V is TRBV30 and J is TRBJ1-4; a weak D match, TRBD1 (6 bases). The germline gives CDR1 GTSNPN, CDR2 SVGIG (reference sequence). V was pared by 1 base and J by 7 bases, with 16 bases between. This CDR3 has 15 amino acids. The CDR3 DNA reads as TGTGCCTGGAGTGACTTCAGGGGATGGAGTGAAAAACTGTTTTTT. Translation gives CAWSDFRGWSEKLFF.

In this sample, this clone turned up a few times. J is TRBJ1-1 and V is TRBV7-9; TRBD1 matches 9 bases. This CDR3 contains 16 residues. After removal of 4 bases from V and 7 bases from J, the junction contained 13 bases not matched to a gene. The germline gives CDR1 SEHNR, CDR2 FQNEAQ (reference sequence). DNA of the CDR3: TGTGCCAGCAGCTCCCGACCGGGACAGGGAAGGAGTGAAGCTTTCTTT. Residues: CASSSRPGQGRSEAFF.

The chain joins TRBV19 to TRBJ2-5; 9 bases are shared with TRBD2. The CDR3 consists of 14 residues. The germline gives CDR1 LNHDA, CDR2 SQIVND (reference sequence). V lost 7 bases to trimming and J lost 4 bases; unmatched junction nucleotides: 7. The CDR3 protein is CASTSGIRGETQYF. The CDR3 DNA reads as TGTGCCAGTACTAGCGGGATAAGGGGAGAGACCCAGTACTTC. The complete variable domain, with remaining parts taken from reference TRBV19 and TRBJ2-5, reads DGGITQSPKYLFRKEGQNVTLSCEQNLNHDAMYWYRQDPGQGLRLIYYSQIVNDFQKGDIAEGYSVSREKKESFPLTVTSAQKNPTAFYLCASTSGIRGETQYFGPGTRLLVL.

The chain has TRBV6-4 and TRBJ1-1; possible D gene TRBD1, 6 bases. CDR1 MRHNA and CDR2 SNTAGT come from the germline V gene. V lost 3 bases and J lost 1, with 21 bases in between. The CDR3 is 18 amino acids. CDR3 residues: CASSDYSVPQGWNTEAFF. The CDR3, as DNA: TGTGCCAGCAGTGATTACTCGGTCCCCCAGGGGTGGAACACTGAAGCTTTCTTT.

V and J are TRBV29-1 and TRBJ1-5, with 9 bases identical to TRBD1. V trimming: 7 bases; J trimming: 7 bases; junction bases outside the gene matches: 5. This CDR3 is 12 amino acids long. From germline, CDR1 is SQVTM and CDR2 ANQGSEA. Here the CDR3 DNA reads TGCAGCGGGGGACAGGGAGGGCAGCCCCAGCATTTT. Encoded protein: CSGGQGGQPQHF.

The genes are TRBV12-3 or TRBV12-4 and TRBJ2-1, with 7 positions matching TRBD2. The CDR3 spans 13 residues. The J segment lost 4 bases and the V segment lost 8 bases, leaving 5 bases of the junction unmatched. Written as DNA, the CDR3 is TGTGCCAGCTCCACCGGGAGGTACAATGAGCAGTTCTTC. Residues: CASSTGRYNEQFF.

The V gene is TRBV5-1, the J gene TRBJ1-2, with 9 bases matching TRBD1. From germline, CDR1 is SGHRS and CDR2 YFSETQ. J was trimmed by 4 bases and V by 2 bases; bases with no gene match: 9. This CDR3 is 16 amino acids long. In DNA, the CDR3 is TGCGCCAGCAGCTTAGGTTCGGGACAGGGATTCTATGGCTACACCTTC. It translates to CASSLGSGQGFYGYTF.

In its sample, this clone was seen a few times. The chain links TRBV10-3 to TRBJ1-2, with D possibly TRBD1 on 5 matching bases. The germline V and J ends were trimmed by 5 bases and 4 bases, with 8 bases remaining between them. Germline lookup yields CDR1 ENHRY and CDR2 SYGVKD. The CDR3 loop spans 12 amino acids. The CDR3 region is CAISRDSYGYTF. The CDR3 DNA reads TGTGCCATCAGTCGAGACAGCTATGGCTACACCTTC.